The entry below gives a single TCR beta chain sequence along with its context. As yet, its antigen is unknown. This sample stems from a study of T cell responses to AZD1222 COVID-19 vaccine. Findings of the study overall: At 160-218 and 743-854, vaccine-associated CD4 TCRs were dominant, and they spanned spike.

The assay was immunoSEQ multiplex PCR, and TCRdb's table has in-frame clones only and misses some. The table shows approximately 200,000 clones, with 91% occurring only once. The germline gives CDR1 SGHTA, CDR2 FQGNSA. Between the trimmed V and J ends, which lost 0 bases and 0 bases, there was a span of 6 bases. The CDR3 totals 15 residues. The receptor was derived from an adult who received the AZD1222 COVID-19 vaccine. Sequencing used peripheral blood, obtained 28 days after the second AZD1222 dose. J is TRBJ2-1 and V is TRBV7-2; D uncertain. The CDR3 is CASSLAVASYNEQFF. The CDR3 DNA reads TGTGCCAGCAGCTTAGCCGTGGCCTCCTACAATGAGCAGTTCTTC. The full variable domain, with the rest looked up from reference TRBV7-2 and TRBJ2-1, is GAGVSQSPSNKVTEKGKDVELRCDPISGHTALYWYRQSLGQGLEFLIYFQGNSAPDKSGLPSDRFSAERTGGSVSTLTIQRTQQEDSAVYLCASSLAVASYNEQFFGPGTRLTVL.